This TCR beta chain was identified during a study of T cells in Graves' hyperthyroidism and ophthalmopathy. The wider study: Peripheral blood was taken when the disease was first diagnosed, before any treatment began.

The sample holds a few counts of this clonotype. Its antigen is currently unknown. Findings and limits, study-wide: Researchers found most expanded thyroid clonotypes above 0.001 in blood as well.

It was RNA transcripts that yielded the amplified TCR beta CDR3 regions. The HTBI primer set drove a first-round RT-PCR of the TCR CDR3. TCRdb reanalysed the multiplex PCR reads using MiXCR and keeps one entry per CDR3 protein. The sample has some 490,000 distinct CDR3 sequences, about 20% seen once. Individuals with ophthalmopathy presented a Clinical Activity Score of at least 3, a NOSPECS grade of at least 4 and a duration under 3 months. The length of the CDR3 is 19 residues. The germline V gene has CDR1 MNHNS and CDR2 SASEGT. The junction had 18 bases not matched to a gene; V was cut back by 6 bases and J by 5 bases.

V is TRBV6-1 and J is TRBJ2-3; 12 bases line up with TRBD1. The sample taken for sequencing was blood. The sequence was obtained from a woman in her 70s with Graves' ophthalmopathy. The CDR3 DNA is TGTGCCAGCAGCTCCGGGACAGGGGGCCTAGGGCTAGCGGGAGATACGCAGTATTTT. It yields the protein CASSSGTGGLGLAGDTQYF.